This T cell receptor (beta chain) emerged from a study of blood T cell repertoires in COVID-19. Sequencing used immunoSEQ multiplex PCR; TCRdb keeps in-frame clones, though not all of them. The sample shows 250,000 to 300,000 clones, roughly 85% of them seen only once. V lost 3 bases, J lost 0 bases, and 3 bases stayed unmatched. CDR3 size: 15 residues. The germline gives CDR1 SNHLY, CDR2 FYNNEI. This rearrangement joins TRBV2 to TRBJ2-3; TRBD1 aligns across 7 bases. What was sequenced was peripheral blood. The source of this sequence is a woman aged 25 to 39 with active or convalescent COVID-19. CDR3 region: CASSERGLSTDTQYF. The CDR3 region has the DNA TGTGCCAGCAGTGAGAGGGGGCTGAGCACAGATACGCAGTATTTT.